Sequencing of this T cell receptor (beta chain) was carried out in a study of OX40 agonist ivuxolimab in advanced cancers. CDR3 length: 12 amino acids. Germline loops: CDR1 SGHTS, CDR2 YDEGEE. The V and J ends lost 2 bases and 5 bases respectively, with 5 bases between them. Remarks on this clone: Its matching antigen is unknown.

TCRdb's table, derived via immunoSEQ multiplex PCR, lists solely in-frame clones and lacks some. Of 57,000 or so clones in the sample, 80% to 85% are singletons; the top ten hold approximately 4.5%. Study-wide findings and caveats: Not determined was the antigen specificity of the expanded peripheral T cells. The authors also found low normalized T-cell clonal expansion in some nonresponders. Expanded clones were, on average, more numerous in CD8+ T cells than in CD4+.

Specimen: CD4+ or CD8+ T cells sorted from blood, collected in a trial of the OX40 agonist ivuxolimab. The source is an adult with an advanced solid tumor such as melanoma, head and neck, liver or kidney cancer. The gene calls are TRBV5-8 and TRBJ1-5; D gene ambiguous. CDR3 sequence reads: CASSFRDQPQHF. The DNA for the CDR3 is TGTGCCAGCAGCTTCCGGGATCAGCCCCAGCATTTT.